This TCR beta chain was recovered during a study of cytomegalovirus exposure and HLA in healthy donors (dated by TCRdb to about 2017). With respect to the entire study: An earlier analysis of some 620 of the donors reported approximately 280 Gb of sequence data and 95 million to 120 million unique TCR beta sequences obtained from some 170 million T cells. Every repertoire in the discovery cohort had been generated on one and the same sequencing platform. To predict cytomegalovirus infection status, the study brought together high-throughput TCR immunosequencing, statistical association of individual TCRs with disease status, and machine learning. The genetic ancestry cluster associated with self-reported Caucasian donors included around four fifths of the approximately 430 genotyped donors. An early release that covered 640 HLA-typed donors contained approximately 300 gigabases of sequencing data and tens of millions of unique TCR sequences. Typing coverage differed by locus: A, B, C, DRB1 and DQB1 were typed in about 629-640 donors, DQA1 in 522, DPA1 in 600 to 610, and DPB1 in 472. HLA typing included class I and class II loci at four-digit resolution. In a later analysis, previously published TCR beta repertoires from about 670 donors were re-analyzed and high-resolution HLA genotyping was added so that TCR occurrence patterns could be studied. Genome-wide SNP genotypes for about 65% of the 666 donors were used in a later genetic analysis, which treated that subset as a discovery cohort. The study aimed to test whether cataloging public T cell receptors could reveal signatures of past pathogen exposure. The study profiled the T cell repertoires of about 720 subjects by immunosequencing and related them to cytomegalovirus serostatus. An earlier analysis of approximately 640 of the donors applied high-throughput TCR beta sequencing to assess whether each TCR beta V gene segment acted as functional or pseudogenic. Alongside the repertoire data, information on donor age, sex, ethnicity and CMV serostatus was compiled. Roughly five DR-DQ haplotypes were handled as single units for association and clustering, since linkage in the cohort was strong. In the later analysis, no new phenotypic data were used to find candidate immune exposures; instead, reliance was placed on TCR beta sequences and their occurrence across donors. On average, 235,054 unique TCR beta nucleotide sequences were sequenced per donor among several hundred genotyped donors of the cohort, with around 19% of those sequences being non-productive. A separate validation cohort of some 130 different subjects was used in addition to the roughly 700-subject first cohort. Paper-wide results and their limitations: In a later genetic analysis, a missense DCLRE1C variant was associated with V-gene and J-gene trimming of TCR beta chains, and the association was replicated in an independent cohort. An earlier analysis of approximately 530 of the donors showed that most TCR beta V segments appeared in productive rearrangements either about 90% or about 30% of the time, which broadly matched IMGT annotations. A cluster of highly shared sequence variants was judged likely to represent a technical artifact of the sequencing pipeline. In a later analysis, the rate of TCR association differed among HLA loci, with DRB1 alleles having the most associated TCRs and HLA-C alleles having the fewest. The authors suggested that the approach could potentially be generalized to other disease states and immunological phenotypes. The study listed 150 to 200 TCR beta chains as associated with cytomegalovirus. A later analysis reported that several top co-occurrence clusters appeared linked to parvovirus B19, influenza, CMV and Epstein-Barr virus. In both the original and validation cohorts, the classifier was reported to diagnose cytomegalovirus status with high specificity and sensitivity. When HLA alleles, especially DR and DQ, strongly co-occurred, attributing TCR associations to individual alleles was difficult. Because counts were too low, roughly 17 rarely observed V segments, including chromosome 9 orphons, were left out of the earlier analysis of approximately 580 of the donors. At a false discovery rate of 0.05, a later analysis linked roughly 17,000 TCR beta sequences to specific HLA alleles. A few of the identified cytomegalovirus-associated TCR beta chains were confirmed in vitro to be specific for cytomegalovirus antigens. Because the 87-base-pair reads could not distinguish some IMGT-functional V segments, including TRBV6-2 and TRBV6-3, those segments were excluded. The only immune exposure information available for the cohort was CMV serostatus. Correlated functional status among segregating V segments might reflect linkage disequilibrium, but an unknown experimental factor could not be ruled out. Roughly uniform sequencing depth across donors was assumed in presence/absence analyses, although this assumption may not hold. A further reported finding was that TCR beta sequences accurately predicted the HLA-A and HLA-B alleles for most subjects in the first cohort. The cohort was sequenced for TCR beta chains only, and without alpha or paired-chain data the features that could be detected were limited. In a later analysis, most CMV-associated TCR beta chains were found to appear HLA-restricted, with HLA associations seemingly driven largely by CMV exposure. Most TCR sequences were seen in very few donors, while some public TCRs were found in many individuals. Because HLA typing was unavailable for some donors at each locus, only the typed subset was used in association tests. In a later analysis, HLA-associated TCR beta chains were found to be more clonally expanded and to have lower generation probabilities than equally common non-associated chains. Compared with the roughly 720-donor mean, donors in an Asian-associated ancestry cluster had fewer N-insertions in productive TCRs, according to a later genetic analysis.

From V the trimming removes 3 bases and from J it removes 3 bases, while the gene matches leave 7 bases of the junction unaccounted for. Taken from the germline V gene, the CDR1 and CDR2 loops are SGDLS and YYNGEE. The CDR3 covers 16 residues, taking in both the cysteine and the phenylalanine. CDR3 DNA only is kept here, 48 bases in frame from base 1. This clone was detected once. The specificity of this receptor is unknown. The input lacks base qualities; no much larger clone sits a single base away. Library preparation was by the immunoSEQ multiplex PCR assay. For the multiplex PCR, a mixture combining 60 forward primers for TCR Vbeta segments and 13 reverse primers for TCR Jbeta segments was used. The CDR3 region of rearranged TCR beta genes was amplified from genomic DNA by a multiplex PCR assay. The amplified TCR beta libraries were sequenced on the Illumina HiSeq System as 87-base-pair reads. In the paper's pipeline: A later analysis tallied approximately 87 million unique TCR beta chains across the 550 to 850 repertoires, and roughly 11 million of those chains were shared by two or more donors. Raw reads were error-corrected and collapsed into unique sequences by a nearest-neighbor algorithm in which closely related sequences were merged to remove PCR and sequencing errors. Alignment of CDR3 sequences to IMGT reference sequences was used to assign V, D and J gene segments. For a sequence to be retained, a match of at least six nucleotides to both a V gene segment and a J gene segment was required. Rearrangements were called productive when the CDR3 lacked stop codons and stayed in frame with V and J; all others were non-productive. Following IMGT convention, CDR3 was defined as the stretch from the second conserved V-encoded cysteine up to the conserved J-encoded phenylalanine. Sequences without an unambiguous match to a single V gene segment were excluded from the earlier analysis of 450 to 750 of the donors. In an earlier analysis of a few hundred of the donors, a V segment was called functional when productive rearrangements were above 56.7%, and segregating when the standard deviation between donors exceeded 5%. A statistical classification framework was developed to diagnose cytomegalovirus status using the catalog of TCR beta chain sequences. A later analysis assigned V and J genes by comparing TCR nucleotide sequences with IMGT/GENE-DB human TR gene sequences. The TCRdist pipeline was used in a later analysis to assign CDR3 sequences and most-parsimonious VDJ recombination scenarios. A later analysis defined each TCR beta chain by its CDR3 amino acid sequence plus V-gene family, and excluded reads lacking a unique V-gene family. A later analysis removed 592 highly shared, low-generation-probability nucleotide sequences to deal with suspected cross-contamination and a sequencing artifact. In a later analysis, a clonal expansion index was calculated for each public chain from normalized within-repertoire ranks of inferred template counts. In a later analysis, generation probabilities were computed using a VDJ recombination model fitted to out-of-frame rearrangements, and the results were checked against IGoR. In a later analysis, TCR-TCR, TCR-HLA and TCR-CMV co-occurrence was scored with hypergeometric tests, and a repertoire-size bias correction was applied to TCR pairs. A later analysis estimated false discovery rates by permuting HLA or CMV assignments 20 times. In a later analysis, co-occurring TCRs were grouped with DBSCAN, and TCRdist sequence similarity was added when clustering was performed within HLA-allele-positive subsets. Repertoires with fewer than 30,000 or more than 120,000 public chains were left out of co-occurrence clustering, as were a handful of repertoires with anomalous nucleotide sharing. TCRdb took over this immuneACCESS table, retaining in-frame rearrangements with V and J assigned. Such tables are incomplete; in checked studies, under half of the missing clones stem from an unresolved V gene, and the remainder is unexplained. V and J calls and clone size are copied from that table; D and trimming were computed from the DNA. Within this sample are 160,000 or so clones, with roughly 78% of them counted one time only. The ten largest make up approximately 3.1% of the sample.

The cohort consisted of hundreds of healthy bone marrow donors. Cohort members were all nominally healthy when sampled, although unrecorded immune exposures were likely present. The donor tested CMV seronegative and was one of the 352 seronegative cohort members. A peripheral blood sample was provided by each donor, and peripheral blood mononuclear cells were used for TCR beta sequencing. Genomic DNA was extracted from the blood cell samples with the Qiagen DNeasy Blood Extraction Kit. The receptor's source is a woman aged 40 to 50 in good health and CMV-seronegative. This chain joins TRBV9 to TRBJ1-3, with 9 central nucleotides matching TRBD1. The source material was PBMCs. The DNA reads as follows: TGTGCCAGCAGCGGCCTGACAGGGGGGTTTGGAAACACCATATATTTT. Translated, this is CASSGLTGGFGNTIYF.